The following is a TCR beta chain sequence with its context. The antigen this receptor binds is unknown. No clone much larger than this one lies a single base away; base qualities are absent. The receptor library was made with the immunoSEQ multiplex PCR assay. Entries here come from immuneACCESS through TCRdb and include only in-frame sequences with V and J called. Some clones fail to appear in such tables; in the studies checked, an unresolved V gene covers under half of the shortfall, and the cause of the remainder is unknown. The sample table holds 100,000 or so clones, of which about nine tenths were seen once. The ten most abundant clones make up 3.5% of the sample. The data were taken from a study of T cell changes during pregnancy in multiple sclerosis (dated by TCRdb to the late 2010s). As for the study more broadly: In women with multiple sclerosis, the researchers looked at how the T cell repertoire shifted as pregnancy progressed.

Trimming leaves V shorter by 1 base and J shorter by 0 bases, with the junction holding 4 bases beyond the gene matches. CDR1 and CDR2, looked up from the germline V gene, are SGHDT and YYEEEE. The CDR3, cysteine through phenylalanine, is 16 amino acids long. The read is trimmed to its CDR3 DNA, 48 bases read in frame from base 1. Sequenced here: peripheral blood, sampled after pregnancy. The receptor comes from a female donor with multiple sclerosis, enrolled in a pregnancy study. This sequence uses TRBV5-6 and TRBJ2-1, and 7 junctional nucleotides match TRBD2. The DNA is TGTGCCAGCAGCTTGTTGGGGGGGAGCTCCTACAATGAGCAGTTCTTC. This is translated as CASSLLGGSSYNEQFF. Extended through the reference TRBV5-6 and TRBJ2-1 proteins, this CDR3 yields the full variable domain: DAGVTQSPTHLIKTRGQQVTLRCSPKSGHDTVSWYQQALGQGPQFIFQYYEEEERQRGNFPDRFSGHQFPNYSSELNVNALLLGDSALYLCASSLLGGSSYNEQFFGPGTRLTVL.